This entry lists 20 T cell receptor beta chains sequenced from one sample in a study of blood T cell repertoires in COVID-19. The repertoire was sequenced with immunoSEQ multiplex PCR; TCRdb's copy has only in-frame clones and lacks some. The data show tens of thousands of clones, with around 79% seen just once and 43% held by the top ten. Sequenced sample: peripheral blood. Receptor source: a man aged 65-85 years with active or convalescent COVID-19.

The J gene is TRBJ2-1, the V gene TRBV7-6; no reliable D call. The germline gives CDR1 SGHVS, CDR2 FNYEAQ. The CDR3 has 12 amino acids. V dropped 2 bases and J dropped 7 bases, with 6 bases sitting between them. The CDR3 sequence is CASSLKENEQFF. The CDR3 DNA reads as TGTGCCAGCAGCTTAAAGGAGAATGAGCAGTTCTTC.

This rearrangement joins TRBV9 to TRBJ2-7; a weak D match, TRBD1 (5 bases). The germline gives CDR1 SGDLS, CDR2 YYNGEE. V dropped 4 bases and J dropped 2 bases, with 16 bases sitting between them. The CDR3 extends over 15 amino acids. The CDR3 here is CASSPGWGPTYEQYF. CDR3 DNA sequence: TGTGCCAGCAGCCCTGGTTGGGGCCCTACCTACGAGCAGTACTTC.

V and J are TRBV27 and TRBJ2-4; 8 nucleotides align to TRBD1. CDR3 size: 17 residues. Germline assignment: CDR1 MNHEY and CDR2 SMNVEV (reference sequence). V was pared by 9 bases and J by 1 base, with 14 bases of the junction left unmatched. In DNA form, the CDR3 reads TGTGCCAGTATGGACAGGGCCGACACCGGGGCCAAAAACATTCAGTACTTC. Amino acids: CASMDRADTGAKNIQYF.

The rearrangement uses TRBV7-2 and TRBJ1-2; D is possibly TRBD1 (6 bases). Germline CDR1 SGHTA, CDR2 FQGNSA. The CDR3 has 13 residues. Trimming stripped 5 bases from V and 0 bases from J, with 7 bases between. The CDR3 nucleotides are TGTGCCAGCAGCGGACAGACTAACTATGGCTACACCTTC. Translating gives CASSGQTNYGYTF. Drawing the rest from reference TRBV7-2 and TRBJ1-2, the complete variable domain is GAGVSQSPSNKVTEKGKDVELRCDPISGHTALYWYRQSLGQGLEFLIYFQGNSAPDKSGLPSDRFSAERTGGSVSTLTIQRTQQEDSAVYLCASSGQTNYGYTFGSGTRLTVV.

The sample holds many counts of this clone. V gene TRBV5-1 combines with J gene TRBJ2-1, with 11 bases matching TRBD2. J lost 11 bases, V lost 4 bases, and 11 bases had no gene match. This CDR3 region has 15 residues. Germline V gene lookup returns CDR1 SGHRS and CDR2 YFSETQ. The CDR3 DNA is TGCGCCAGCAGCAGTACTAGCGGGGGACAGAATAAGCAGTTCTTC. Translating it yields CASSSTSGGQNKQFF. The full variable domain, in which reference TRBV5-1 and TRBJ2-1 provide the parts outside the CDR3, is KAGVTQTPRYLIKTRGQQVTLSCSPISGHRSVSWYQQTPGQGLQFLFEYFSETQRNKGNFPGRFSGRQFSNSRSEMNVSTLELGDSALYLCASSSTSGGQNKQFFGPGTRLTVL.

This clone was counted a few times. The chain links TRBV5-4 to TRBJ2-1; possibly TRBD2 for D (6 bases). CDR3 size: 16 residues. V was clipped by 4 bases and J by 2 bases, with 16 bases between them. Germline-derived CDR1 and CDR2 are SGHNT and YYREEE (reference sequence). The CDR3: CASSGTGTAPYNEQFF. The CDR3 coding sequence is TGTGCCAGCAGCGGGACCGGGACTGCGCCCTACAATGAGCAGTTCTTC.

The chain links TRBV18 to TRBJ2-5; D gene ambiguous. CDR1 and CDR2 (germline): KGHSH, LQKENI. CDR3 length equals 12 residues. With 2 bases removed from V and 5 bases from J, the gap between germline ends came to 6 bases. The CDR3 DNA reads TGTGCCAGCTCACCAGGGCAGGAGACCCAGTACTTC. Translation: CASSPGQETQYF.

The V and J genes are TRBV24-1 and TRBJ1-2, with 9 bases lining up with TRBD1. The CDR3 runs to 14 residues. CDR1 and CDR2 from the germline V gene are KGHDR and SFDVKD. Germline trimming cut 7 bases from V and 4 bases from J; bases unmatched to any gene: 6. Here the CDR3 reads CATSDPGQGYGYTF. For the CDR3, the DNA is TGTGCCACCAGCGATCCGGGACAGGGCTATGGCTACACCTTC.

The chain uses TRBV11-2 and TRBJ1-2, with a tentative D call TRBD1 (5 bases). The germline V gene encodes CDR1 SGHAT and CDR2 FQNNGV. The CDR3 length is 17 residues. Trimming took off 7 bases at V and 1 base at J, with 22 bases between the two ends. The CDR3 spells CASTPPGGLFDNYGYTF. The CDR3, as DNA: TGTGCCAGCACCCCCCCGGGGGGACTGTTTGATAACTATGGCTACACCTTC.

The chain combines TRBV28 with TRBJ2-3, with D possibly TRBD2 on 7 matching bases. CDR1 and CDR2 (germline): MDHEN, SYDVKM. The CDR3 contains 15 residues. Trimming removed 3 bases from V and 2 bases from J, with 12 bases in between. The CDR3 loop reads CASSLGGANTDTQYF. For the CDR3, the DNA is TGTGCCAGCAGTTTGGGGGGGGCGAACACAGATACGCAGTATTTT. The full variable domain, with the rest looked up from reference TRBV28 and TRBJ2-3, is DVKVTQSSRYLVKRTGEKVFLECVQDMDHENMFWYRQDPGLGLRLIYFSYDVKMKEKGDIPEGYSVSREKKERFSLILESASTNQTSMYLCASSLGGANTDTQYFGPGTRLTVL.

V usage is TRBV6-5 and J usage is TRBJ1-1; D unclear. The CDR3 contains 13 residues. CDR1 and CDR2 (germline): MNHEY, SVGAGI. With 7 bases removed from V and 1 base from J, the gap between germline ends came to 10 bases. The CDR3 protein is CASTLDPNTEAFF. The CDR3, as DNA: TGTGCCAGCACCCTAGATCCGAACACTGAAGCTTTCTTT.

The chain couples TRBV5-4 to TRBJ1-2, with 10 bases fitting TRBD1. The CDR3 extends over 19 amino acids. Germline V CDR1 and CDR2: SGHNT, YYREEE (reference sequence). V was pared by 0 bases and J by 0 bases, with 11 bases of the junction left unmatched. CDR3 sequence (DNA): TGTGCCAGCAGCTTGGCCGGGACCGGGACAGGGGCACCTAACTATGGCTACACCTTC. Amino acid sequence: CASSLAGTGTGAPNYGYTF.

V and J are TRBV3-1 (or the pseudogene TRBV3-2) and TRBJ1-2; 11 bases are shared with TRBD1. Germline CDR1 LGHDT, CDR2 YNNKEL (reference sequence). This CDR3 contains 15 residues. Trimming took 1 base from V and 5 from J; bases not matched to a gene: 3. CDR3 in DNA: TGTGCCAGCAGCCAAGGGGGACAGGGGGGTTATGGCTACACCTTC. Protein sequence: CASSQGGQGGYGYTF.

The rearrangement links TRBV3-1 (or the pseudogene TRBV3-2) to TRBJ1-2; D is perhaps TRBD1 (6 bases). CDR3 size: 15 residues. V lost 1 base to trimming and J lost 7 bases, with 16 bases between them. Looked up from germline, CDR1 is LGHDT and CDR2 is YNNKEL (reference sequence). In DNA form, the CDR3 reads TGTGCCAGCAGCCAAGGGGGAGGCGGGGGCGGTGGCTACACCTTC. Protein: CASSQGGGGGGGYTF.

CDR3 in DNA: TGTGCCAGCAGCCGGGGACTAGGGGGGTCGGAGACCCAGTACTTC. Translating it yields CASSRGLGGSETQYF. The chain joins TRBV7-2 to TRBJ2-5; TRBD2 matches at 8 bases. The germline CDR1 and CDR2 sequences are SGHTA and FQGNSA. CDR3 length: 15 amino acids. After removal of 5 bases from V and 5 bases from J, the junction contained 10 bases not matched to a gene.

This chain connects TRBV5-1 to TRBJ1-2; a possible D gene is TRBD1 (6 bases). In germline, CDR1 is SGHRS, CDR2 YFSETQ. The CDR3 is 14 amino acids. Trimming cost V 0 bases and J 4 bases, with 10 bases left between them. The CDR3 nucleotides are TGCGCCAGCAGCTTGGATGGGGGGGCCTATGGCTACACCTTC. Protein: CASSLDGGAYGYTF.

The chain joins TRBV3-1 (or the pseudogene TRBV3-2) to TRBJ1-6, with D unresolved. V lost 2 bases and J lost 9, with 8 bases in between. Germline V gives CDR1 LGHDT, CDR2 YNNKEL (reference sequence). The CDR3 consists of 13 residues. The CDR3 loop reads CASSQPGRSPLHF. CDR3 coding DNA: TGTGCCAGCAGCCAACCCGGTCGTTCACCCCTCCACTTT.

CDR3 amino acids: CASRGPGGGNTIYF. CDR3 in DNA: TGCGCCAGCAGGGGTCCAGGGGGCGGAAACACCATATATTTT. The chain carries TRBV10-1 and TRBJ1-3; 8 positions agree with TRBD1. Germline V gene lookup returns CDR1 WNHNN and CDR2 SYGVQD (reference sequence). The length of the CDR3 is 14 residues. V dropped 6 bases and J dropped 4; count of bases not matched to a gene: 5.

V and J are TRBV27 and TRBJ2-5, with 8 bases identical to TRBD1. Germline assignment: CDR1 MNHEY and CDR2 SMNVEV (reference sequence). The V gene end was trimmed by 6 bases and the J gene end by 5 bases; junction bases not matched to a gene: 5. CDR3 length: 13 residues. The CDR3 here is CASRTGDGETQYF. CDR3 sequence (DNA): TGTGCCAGCAGGACAGGGGATGGGGAGACCCAGTACTTC.

The CDR3 protein is CASSRKLAGSYNEQFF. In DNA form, the CDR3 reads TGTGCCAGCAGCCGCAAACTAGCGGGGTCCTACAATGAGCAGTTCTTC. The rearrangement joins TRBV11-3 to TRBJ2-1, with TRBD2 identical over 10 bases. CDR3 length: 16 residues. V lost 5 bases and J lost 1; bases outside the gene matches: 5. Germline assignment: CDR1 SGHNT and CDR2 YENEEA.